This section outlines one T cell receptor beta chain sequence together with its context. This clonotype showed up just a few times. Its recognized antigen is unknown. No base quality information exists; no much larger clone differs at one position. This sample was taken from a study of T cell repertoires in cytomegalovirus infection (dated by TCRdb to between 2017 and 2020). As for the study more broadly: Recently identified HLA-C-restricted CMV epitopes, whose presentation resists viral immunomodulation, were targeted by peptide stimulations together with well-studied HLA-B-restricted epitopes. The HLA type of each donor mattered for the analysis, because public TCR beta signatures pointed to carriage of CMV infection along with the matching HLA type. Overall results and qualifications from the work: Cumulative frequency of public TCR beta family members discriminated carriers of CMV infection plus the relevant HLA type in this cohort and an independent approximately 370-donor cohort. The ex vivo response was dominated by HLA-C-restricted CMV-specific TCR beta clonotypes, and the single most frequent clonotype in two of eight donors was supplied by these HLA-C-restricted clonotypes.

This specimen's treatment or condition label, interpreted: in vitro stimulation with specific CMV peptide epitopes to enrich CMV-specific T cells. The data were produced on an Illumina HiSeq 1500. In-frame beta chains were kept once TCRdb had trimmed the public reads at Q25 with fastp and called clones with MiXCR. Every distinct CDR3 protein forms one entry, paired with its most common genes and DNA. The sample table shows 650,000 to 850,000 distinct CDR3 sequences, and 25% to 35% are seen once. The leading ten clones occupy around 13% of the sample. The TCR comes from a human donor in good health (CMV status not recorded). Some clones in this sample may be carry-over from other donors' samples. The sample consisted of cultured CD8+ T cells from PBMCs, taken from culture after CMV antigen stimulation.

The bases read TGTGCCAGCAGCTCGGGCCAGGGGGGCACAGATACGCAGTATTTT. Translated, this gives CASSSGQGGTDTQYF. The sequence joins TRBV5-8 to TRBJ2-3, and TRBD1 matches 7 of the central bases. The CDR3 spans 15 residues, from the cysteine through the phenylalanine. Of all the DNA, just the CDR3 is kept, 45 bases in frame from base 1. CDR1 and CDR2 are drawn from the germline V gene: SGHTS, YDEGEE. Germline trimming amounts to 3 bases on V and 1 base on J, with 5 as the count of junction bases outside the gene matches. Reference TRBV5-8 and TRBJ2-3 proteins supply the regions before and after the CDR3; the full variable domain is: EAGVTQSPTHLIKTRGQQATLRCSPISGHTSVYWYQQALGLGLQFLLWYDEGEERNRGNFPPRFSGRQFPNYSSELNVNALELEDSALYLCASSSGQGGTDTQYFGPGTRLTVL.